One sample yielded the 28 T cell receptor beta chains listed below, sequenced in a study of beta chain features in type 1 diabetes. Study-wide results and limits: Among all four CD4+ subsets, Type 1 diabetes patients had TCRB CDR3s that were moderately but significantly shorter.

No antigen is known for these receptors. The sequenced template was cDNA made from the entire isolated RNA. TCRdb's copy holds only in-frame clones and misses some; the assay was immunoSEQ multiplex PCR. The sample lists around 160,000 clones; approximately 62% were seen once. The sequenced sample consisted of naive CD4+ T cells from blood. These receptors were collected from a man under 40 with type 1 diabetes.

The rearrangement joins TRBV9 to TRBJ1-1; D is possibly TRBD1 (6 bases). The CDR3 runs 15 residues. Germline V lookup: CDR1 SGDLS, CDR2 YYNGEE. Between the trimmed V and J ends, which lost 4 bases and 2 bases, there was a span of 15 bases. CDR3 region: CASSLSTGLNTEAFF. Written as DNA, the CDR3 is TGTGCCAGCAGCTTATCGACAGGATTAAACACTGAAGCTTTCTTT.

This chain joins TRBV6-6 and TRBJ1-1; D is unclear. This CDR3 is 13 amino acids long. V lost 9 bases and J lost 0, with 11 bases in between. In germline, CDR1 is MNHNY, CDR2 SVGAGI (reference sequence). The CDR3 sequence: CASSTSMNTEAFF. The CDR3 coding sequence is TGTGCCAGTTCGACCTCTATGAACACTGAAGCTTTCTTT.

The chain carries TRBV4-3 and TRBJ2-1; D gene ambiguous. Germline assignment: CDR1 LGHNA and CDR2 YSLEER. Deletions cut 0 bases from V and 4 bases from J, with 7 bases between. The CDR3 runs 14 residues. The CDR3 bases are TGCGCCAGCAGCCAAGAGCACCCTTACAATGAGCAGTTCTTC. It encodes CASSQEHPYNEQFF.

This clone has a handful of counts. The gene calls are TRBV30 and TRBJ1-6; 8 bases map to TRBD1. CDR1 is GTSNPN and CDR2 is SVGIG in the germline V gene (reference sequence). V was pared by 5 bases and J by 8 bases, with 5 bases of the junction left unmatched. The CDR3 has 13 residues. The CDR3 sequence: CAWGQGTHSPLHF. The CDR3 DNA reads TGTGCCTGGGGACAGGGTACTCATTCACCCCTCCACTTT.

The chain has TRBV10-3 and TRBJ2-3; perhaps TRBD2 as D (6 bases). This CDR3 spans 13 amino acids. The V gene's germline CDR1 is ENHRY and CDR2 SYGVKD. Trimming took 3 bases from V and 7 from J, leaving 11 bases between them. Written as DNA, the CDR3 is TGTGCCATCAGTGAACCGAGCGGGTATACGCAGTATTTT. Amino acids: CAISEPSGYTQYF.

The gene calls are TRBV5-6 and TRBJ2-3; no firm D call. Germline CDR1 reads SGHDT; CDR2 reads YYEEEE. This CDR3 has 13 residues. V lost 1 base and J lost 3, with 6 bases in between. The DNA of the CDR3 is TGTGCCAGCAGCTTGCACGGTACAGATACGCAGTATTTT. Its translation is CASSLHGTDTQYF.

The count of this clone is one. The chain employs TRBV4-3 and TRBJ2-4, with TRBD1 matching 8 bases. V lost 3 bases to trimming and J lost 1 base; unmatched junction nucleotides: 2. The germline V gene has CDR1 LGHNA and CDR2 YSLEER. The CDR3 length is 15 residues. The CDR3 loop is CASSQDRVAKNIQYF. CDR3 nucleotide sequence: TGCGCCAGCAGCCAGGACAGGGTCGCCAAAAACATTCAGTACTTC.

This rearrangement joins TRBV10-3 to TRBJ2-3; no firm D call. Germline CDR1 is ENHRY and CDR2 is SYGVKD. The CDR3 sequence is 14 residues long. V was shortened by 8 bases and J by 3 bases, with 15 bases between the two germline ends. The CDR3 protein is CAIPTWGETDTQYF. Here the CDR3 DNA reads TGTGCCATCCCGACGTGGGGTGAGACAGATACGCAGTATTTT.

V and J are TRBV28 and TRBJ1-5; a possible D gene is TRBD1 (6 bases). Germline values: CDR1 MDHEN, CDR2 SYDVKM. There are 14 residues in the CDR3. Trimming cost V 3 bases and J 5 bases, with 11 bases left between them. In nucleotides, the CDR3 is TGTGCCAGCAGTTTGGGGGCAGGTTATCAGCCCCAGCATTTT. Its translation is CASSLGAGYQPQHF.

The chain couples TRBV30 to TRBJ1-1, with D unresolved. Germline assignment: CDR1 GTSNPN and CDR2 SVGIG (reference sequence). This CDR3 spans 12 amino acids. Trimming cost V 3 bases and J 9 bases, with 14 bases left between them. CDR3 sequence: CAWSHTTSQAFF. CDR3 in DNA: TGTGCCTGGAGCCACACCACGTCGCAAGCTTTCTTT. The full variable domain, completed using reference TRBV30 and TRBJ1-1, is SQTIHQWPATLVQPVGSPLSLECTVEGTSNPNLYWYRQAAGRGLQLLFYSVGIGQISSEVPQNLSASRPQDRQFILSSKKLLLSDSGFYLCAWSHTTSQAFFGQGTRLTVV.

For this clone: At one end the junction does not follow the germline gene, possibly because of a read error. The chain employs TRBV9 and TRBJ1-5, with D perhaps matching TRBD1 (5 bases). CDR3 length equals 16 residues. Germline V gives CDR1 SGDLS, CDR2 YYNGEE. The chain's CDR3 is CASSVGGGLSDQPQHF. As DNA, the CDR3 is TGTGCCAGCAGCGTCGGGGGTGGGCTTAGCGATCAGCCCCAGCATTTT.

This clone has just a few counts. The J gene is TRBJ2-1, the V gene TRBV14; D is ambiguous. V lost 2 bases, J lost 9 bases, and 11 bases lay in between. This CDR3 contains 13 residues. CDR1 is SGHDN, CDR2 FVKESK, per germline. CDR3 region: CASSQSGFGEQFF. The CDR3 bases are TGTGCCAGCAGCCAATCCGGTTTCGGTGAGCAGTTCTTC.

The J gene is TRBJ2-5, the V gene TRBV5-1, with D perhaps matching TRBD1 (6 bases). Looked up from germline, CDR1 is SGHRS and CDR2 is YFSETQ. V lost 1 base and J lost 2, with 9 bases in between. The length of the CDR3 is 14 residues. The CDR3 DNA follows: TGCGCCAGCAGCTTGTCAGGGGAACAAGAGACCCAGTACTTC. It codes for CASSLSGEQETQYF.

This clone was seen only a few times. The chain carries TRBV25-1 and TRBJ2-7, with D possibly TRBD1 on 5 matching bases. The germline V and J ends were trimmed by 3 bases and 1 base, with 10 bases remaining between them. Per the germline V gene, CDR1 is MGHDK and CDR2 is SYGVNS. This CDR3 contains 14 residues. The CDR3, as DNA: TGTGCCAGCAGTGAGGTCAGGGATTCCTACGAGCAGTACTTC. Translation gives CASSEVRDSYEQYF.

This clone was seen more than once but under ten times. The J gene is TRBJ1-4, the V gene TRBV30; the D gene is possibly TRBD1 (5 bases). Germline lookup yields CDR1 GTSNPN and CDR2 SVGIG (reference sequence). Trimming stripped 2 bases from V and 8 bases from J, with 12 bases between. The CDR3 runs 13 residues. CDR3 in DNA: TGTGCCTGGAGTATGACAGTTCGCGAAAAACTGTTTTTT. Residues: CAWSMTVREKLFF. Full variable domain (missing parts from reference TRBV30 and TRBJ1-4): SQTIHQWPATLVQPVGSPLSLECTVEGTSNPNLYWYRQAAGRGLQLLFYSVGIGQISSEVPQNLSASRPQDRQFILSSKKLLLSDSGFYLCAWSMTVREKLFFGSGTQLSVL.

The chain uses TRBV15 and TRBJ1-6; D is unresolved. In germline, CDR1 is LNHNV, CDR2 YYDKDF (reference sequence). V was shortened by 8 bases and J by 0 bases, with 11 bases between the two germline ends. The CDR3 runs to 15 residues. The CDR3 DNA sequence: TGTGCCACCGAGGCGGGTAGCTCCTATAATTCACCCCTCCACTTT. It translates to CATEAGSSYNSPLHF.

The chain carries TRBV28 and TRBJ2-3; D gene ambiguous. Trimming stripped 4 bases from V and 9 bases from J, with 5 bases between. CDR1 MDHEN and CDR2 SYDVKM come from the germline V gene. The CDR3 consists of 10 residues. The CDR3 is CASSSRTQYF. CDR3 nucleotides: TGTGCCAGCAGTTCCCGGACGCAGTATTTT.

This clone appeared a few times. This rearrangement joins TRBV2 to TRBJ2-7; D is unclear. V lost 2 bases and J lost 1, with 9 bases in between. There are 14 residues in the CDR3. Germline values: CDR1 SNHLY, CDR2 FYNNEI. The chain's CDR3 is CASSEIGQSYEQYF. CDR3 coding DNA: TGTGCCAGCAGTGAAATTGGGCAGTCCTACGAGCAGTACTTC. The complete variable domain, with remaining parts taken from reference TRBV2 and TRBJ2-7, reads EPEVTQTPSHQVTQMGQEVILRCVPISNHLYFYWYRQILGQKVEFLVSFYNNEISEKSEIFDDQFSVERPDGSNFTLKIRSTKLEDSAMYFCASSEIGQSYEQYFGPGTRLTVT.

This chain uses TRBV29-1 with TRBJ1-2; maybe TRBD1 (6 bases). Trimming removed 2 bases at V and 4 bases at J, with 11 bases between. Per the germline V gene, CDR1 is SQVTM and CDR2 is ANQGSEA. The CDR3 covers 13 residues. CDR3 protein: CSVEWGHAYGYTF. The CDR3 coding sequence is TGCAGCGTTGAATGGGGGCATGCCTATGGCTACACCTTC.

The CDR3: CASSLATGEPFF. The CDR3, as DNA: TGTGCCAGCAGCTTAGCCACCGGGGAACCTTTCTTT. The chain recombines TRBV7-2 with TRBJ1-1; D unresolved. The germline V gene encodes CDR1 SGHTA and CDR2 FQGNSA. V shed 0 bases and J shed 12 bases, with 11 bases lying between them. This CDR3 has 12 residues.

The CDR3 here is CASSPPGYEQYF. The CDR3 DNA follows: TGTGCCAGCTCACCCCCAGGGTACGAGCAGTACTTC. The gene calls are TRBV18 and TRBJ2-7; a weak D match, TRBD1 (5 bases). The CDR3 has 12 amino acids. Germline V gives CDR1 KGHSH, CDR2 LQKENI. Trimming took off 3 bases at V and 4 bases at J, with 7 bases between the two ends.

In this sample, this clone turned up once. The chain combines TRBV29-1 with TRBJ1-1, with TRBD1 matching 8 bases. The CDR3 is 14 amino acids. Germline CDR1 and CDR2: SQVTM and ANQGSEA. V lost 5 bases to trimming and J lost 5 bases; unmatched junction nucleotides: 10. The CDR3 loop reads CSVRTGMDITEAFF. CDR3 in DNA: TGCAGCGTTCGGACAGGGATGGATATAACTGAAGCTTTCTTT.

This clone was found once. The chain uses TRBV18 and TRBJ2-5, with TRBD1 as a possible D gene (5 bases). The CDR3 spans 14 residues. Per the germline V gene, CDR1 is KGHSH and CDR2 is LQKENI. The germline V and J ends were trimmed by 2 bases and 1 base, with 8 bases remaining between them. The CDR3 DNA is TGTGCCAGCTCACCAGGGGCAGGCCAAGAGACCCAGTACTTC. It is translated as CASSPGAGQETQYF.

V usage is TRBV29-1 and J usage is TRBJ2-3; 8 positions match TRBD2. Looked up from germline, CDR1 is SQVTM and CDR2 is ANQGSEA. The length of the CDR3 is 17 residues. V lost 3 bases and J lost 1; bases outside the gene matches: 12. Written as DNA, the CDR3 is TGCAGCGTTGAGGGCGCGGGGGGCAAAAAACGCACAGATACGCAGTATTTT. This sequence encodes CSVEGAGGKKRTDTQYF.

The chain combines TRBV7-9 with TRBJ2-6, with unresolved D. The germline V and J ends were trimmed by 8 bases and 0 bases, with 5 bases remaining between them. The germline gives CDR1 SEHNR, CDR2 FQNEAQ (reference sequence). The CDR3 consists of 13 residues. The DNA of the CDR3 is TGTGCCAGCTCCCACTCTGGGGCCAACGTCCTGACTTTC. This codes for CASSHSGANVLTF. Together with reference TRBV7-9 and TRBJ2-6, the CDR3 gives the full variable domain: DTGVSQNPRHKITKRGQNVTFRCDPISEHNRLYWYRQTLGQGPEFLTYFQNEAQLEKSRLLSDRFSAERPKGSFSTLEIQRTEQGDSAMYLCASSHSGANVLTFGAGSRLTVL.

This clone appeared a few times. Other DNA sequences of this sample code for an identical CDR3. V is TRBV7-2 and J is TRBJ2-5, with D unresolved. This CDR3 has 11 amino acids. Germline V gives CDR1 SGHTA, CDR2 FQGNSA. V lost 6 bases to trimming and J lost 3 bases, with 5 bases between them. The CDR3 nucleotides are TGTGCCAGCAGTTCGGAAGAGACCCAGTACTTC. Amino acids: CASSSEETQYF.

The CDR3, as DNA: TGCAGCGTTGAGAGTCCGGACAGGGTCAATGGCTACACCTTC. It is translated as CSVESPDRVNGYTF. The chain employs TRBV29-1 and TRBJ1-2; 8 bases are shared with TRBD1. CDR1 and CDR2 from the germline V gene are SQVTM and ANQGSEA. The J segment lost 6 bases and the V segment lost 3 bases, leaving 9 bases of the junction unmatched. This CDR3 comprises 14 residues. The full variable domain, with the rest looked up from reference TRBV29-1 and TRBJ1-2, is SAVISQKPSRDICQRGTSLTIQCQVDSQVTMMFWYRQQPGQSLTLIATANQGSEATYESGFVIDKFPISRPNLTFSTLTVSNMSPEDSSIYLCSVESPDRVNGYTFGSGTRLTVV.

The rearrangement uses TRBV19 and TRBJ2-7; D unresolved. CDR1 is LNHDA and CDR2 is SQIVND in the germline V gene (reference sequence). The CDR3 consists of 11 residues. V was trimmed by 5 bases and J by 3 bases, leaving 5 bases between them. The CDR3: CASSGGYEQYF. CDR3 nucleotide sequence: TGTGCCAGTAGTGGCGGCTACGAGCAGTACTTC.